This T cell receptor (beta chain) was sequenced for a study of blood T cell repertoires in COVID-19. About the study: COVID-19 samples, acute and convalescent, were from the United States, Italy and Spain. The cDNA or gDNA used as material had been derived from T cells, B-cell-depleted T cells, or PBMCs.

The CDR3 extends over 15 amino acids. Per germline, CDR1 MDHEN and CDR2 SYDVKM. V dropped 5 bases and J dropped 1; count of bases not matched to a gene: 5. Authors' analysis steps: Reference gene primer amplification yielded estimated nucleated cell counts. Libraries were prepared by immunoSEQ multiplex PCR; TCRdb keeps only in-frame clonotypes and omits some of them. V, J and clone size were drawn from that table, and D and trimming were deduced from the DNA. The sample carries 350,000 to 450,000 clones, 75% to 90% recorded once. Those enrolled in Seattle joined during active infection and were followed longitudinally afterward.

This clonotype was obtained from a woman aged 40 to 55 with COVID-19, enrolled during active disease. Sequenced input: peripheral blood. The chain carries TRBV28 and TRBJ1-5, with TRBD1 identical over 7 bases. As DNA, the CDR3 is TGTGCCAGCAGTCCTATACAGGGGAGCAATCAGCCCCAGCATTTT. Encoded protein: CASSPIQGSNQPQHF.